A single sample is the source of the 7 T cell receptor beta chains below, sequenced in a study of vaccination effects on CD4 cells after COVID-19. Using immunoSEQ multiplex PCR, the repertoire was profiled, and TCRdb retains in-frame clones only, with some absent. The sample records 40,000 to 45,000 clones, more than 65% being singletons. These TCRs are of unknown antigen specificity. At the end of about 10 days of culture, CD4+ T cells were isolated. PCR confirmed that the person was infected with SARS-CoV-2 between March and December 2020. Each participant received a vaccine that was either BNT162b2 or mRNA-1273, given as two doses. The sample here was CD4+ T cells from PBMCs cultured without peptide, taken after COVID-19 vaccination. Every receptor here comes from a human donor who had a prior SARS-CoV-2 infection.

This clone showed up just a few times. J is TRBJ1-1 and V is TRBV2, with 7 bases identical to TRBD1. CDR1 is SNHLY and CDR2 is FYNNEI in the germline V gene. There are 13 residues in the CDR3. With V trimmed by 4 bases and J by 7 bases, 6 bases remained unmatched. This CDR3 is CASSGDREVEAFF. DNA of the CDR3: TGTGCCAGCAGTGGCGACAGGGAGGTTGAAGCTTTCTTT.

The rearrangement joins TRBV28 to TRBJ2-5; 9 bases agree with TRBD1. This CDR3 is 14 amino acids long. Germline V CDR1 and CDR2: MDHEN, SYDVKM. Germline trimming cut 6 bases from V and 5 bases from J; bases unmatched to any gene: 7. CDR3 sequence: CASSPGQGPETQYF. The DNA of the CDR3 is TGTGCCAGCAGCCCCGGACAGGGGCCGGAGACCCAGTACTTC.

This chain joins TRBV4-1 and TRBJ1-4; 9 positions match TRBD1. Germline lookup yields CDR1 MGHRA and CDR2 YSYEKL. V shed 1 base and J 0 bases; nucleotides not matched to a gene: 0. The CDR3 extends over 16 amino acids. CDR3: CASSQGQGATNEKLFF. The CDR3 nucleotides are TGCGCCAGCAGCCAAGGACAGGGGGCAACTAATGAAAAACTGTTTTTT.

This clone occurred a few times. CDR3 region: CASSLLAVTDTQYF. CDR3 DNA: TGTGCCAGCAGCTTATTAGCGGTCACAGATACGCAGTATTTT. The chain combines TRBV7-3 with TRBJ2-3; TRBD2 is a possible D gene (6 bases). The CDR3 contains 14 residues. V shed 2 bases and J shed 2 bases, with 8 bases lying between them. In germline, CDR1 is SGHTA, CDR2 FQGTGA.

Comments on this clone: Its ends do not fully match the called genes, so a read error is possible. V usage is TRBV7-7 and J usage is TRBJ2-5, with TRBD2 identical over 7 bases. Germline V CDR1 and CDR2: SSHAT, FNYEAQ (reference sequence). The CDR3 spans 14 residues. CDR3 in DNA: TGTGCTAGCAGCCCTGGGACTACCCCGACGACCCAGTACTTC. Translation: CASSPGTTPTTQYF.

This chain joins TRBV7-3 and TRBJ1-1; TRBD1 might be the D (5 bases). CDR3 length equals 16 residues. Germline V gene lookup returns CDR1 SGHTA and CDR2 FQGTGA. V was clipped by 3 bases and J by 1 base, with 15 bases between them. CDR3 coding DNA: TGTGCCAGCAGCTTGTATTCAGGAAGGGGGAACACTGAAGCTTTCTTT. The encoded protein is CASSLYSGRGNTEAFF.

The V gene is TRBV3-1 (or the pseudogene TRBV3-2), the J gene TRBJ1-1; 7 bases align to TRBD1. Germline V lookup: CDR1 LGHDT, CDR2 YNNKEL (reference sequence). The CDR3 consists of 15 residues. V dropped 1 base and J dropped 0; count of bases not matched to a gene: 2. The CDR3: CASSQVDRVNTEAFF. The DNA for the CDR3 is TGTGCCAGCAGCCAAGTAGACAGGGTGAACACTGAAGCTTTCTTT.